This T cell receptor beta chain was recorded in a study of Ad26.COV2.S vaccination and SARS-CoV-2 variants. Study in general: It was the COV1001 Ad26.COV2.S trial arm that included the donor. By the intramuscular route, Ad26.COV2.S was given once, or twice 56 days apart. Study-level results: Reported findings describe substantial breadth in spike-specific CD8+ and CD4+ T cell responses following vaccination.

Turning to this clone: What it binds is unknown. The sample carries other DNA sequences with the same CDR3.

Trimming shortened V by 3 bases and J by 1 base, and 6 bases separated the two germline ends. CDR3 length equals 13 residues. Germline CDR1 LNHDA, CDR2 SQIVND (reference sequence). Described treatment: 15 to 20 received Ad26.COV2.S at low or high dose, single or two shots; several received placebo; per-sample allocation not given. Sampling took place 63 days after the first vaccine or placebo injection. Aged 18-55 years, donor was enrolled in Boston around 2020. Method: immunoSEQ multiplex PCR; TCRdb's copy keeps in-frame clones and lacks some. This sample has some 480,000 clones; 70% to 90% occur once, and the top ten carry 9.5% to 15%.

The material was peripheral blood, obtained in a trial of Ad26.COV2.S vaccine versus placebo. The TCR sequence derives from a person between 18 and 59 years old who received the Ad26.COV2.S COVID-19 vaccine or a placebo. The chain has TRBV19 and TRBJ1-1; no definite D call. The CDR3 DNA reads as TGTGCCAGTAGTATTAGGACGAACACTGAAGCTTTCTTT. It translates to CASSIRTNTEAFF.